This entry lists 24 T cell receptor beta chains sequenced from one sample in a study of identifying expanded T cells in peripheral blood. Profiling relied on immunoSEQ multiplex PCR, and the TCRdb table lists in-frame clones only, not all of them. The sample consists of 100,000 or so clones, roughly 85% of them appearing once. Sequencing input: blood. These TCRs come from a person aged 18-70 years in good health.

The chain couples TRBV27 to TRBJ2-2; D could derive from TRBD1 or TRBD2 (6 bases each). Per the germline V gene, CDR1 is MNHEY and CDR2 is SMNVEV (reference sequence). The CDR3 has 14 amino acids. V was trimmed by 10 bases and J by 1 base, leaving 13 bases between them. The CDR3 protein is CATSGAMNTGELFF. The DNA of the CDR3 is TGTGCCACCTCGGGGGCGATGAACACCGGGGAGCTGTTTTTT.

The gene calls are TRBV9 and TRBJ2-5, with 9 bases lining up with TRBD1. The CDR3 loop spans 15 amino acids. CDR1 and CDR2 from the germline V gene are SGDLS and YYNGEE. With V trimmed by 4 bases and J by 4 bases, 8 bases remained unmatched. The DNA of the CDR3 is TGTGCCAGCAGCCGCTCTACAGGGGGCAGAGAGACCCAGTACTTC. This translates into CASSRSTGGRETQYF.

DNA of the CDR3: TGTGCCACCAGCAGAGGTCCAAAAGGGCAGTGGACGCAGTATTTT. Its translation: CATSRGPKGQWTQYF. The rearrangement joins TRBV15 to TRBJ2-3; D is undetermined. The CDR3 loop spans 15 amino acids. The V gene lost 1 base and the J gene lost 9 bases, with 17 bases spanning the gap. Germline V gene lookup returns CDR1 LNHNV and CDR2 YYDKDF (reference sequence).

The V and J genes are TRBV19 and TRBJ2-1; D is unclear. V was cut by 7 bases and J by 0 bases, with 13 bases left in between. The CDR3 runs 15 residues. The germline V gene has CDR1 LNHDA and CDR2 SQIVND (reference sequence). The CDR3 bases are TGTGCCAGTAATTTGGGGTCGGGCTCCTACAATGAGCAGTTCTTC. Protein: CASNLGSGSYNEQFF.

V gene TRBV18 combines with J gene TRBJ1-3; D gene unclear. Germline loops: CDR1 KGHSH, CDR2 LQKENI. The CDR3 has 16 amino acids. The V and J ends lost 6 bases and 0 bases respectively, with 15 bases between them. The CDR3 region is CASSEGTASSGNTIYF. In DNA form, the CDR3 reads TGTGCCAGCTCCGAGGGAACAGCGAGCTCTGGAAACACCATATATTTT.

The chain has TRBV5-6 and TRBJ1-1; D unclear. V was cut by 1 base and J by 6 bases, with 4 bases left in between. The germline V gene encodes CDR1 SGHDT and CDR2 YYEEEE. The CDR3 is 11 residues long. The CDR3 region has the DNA TGTGCCAGCAGCTTGTTATCTGAAGCTTTCTTT. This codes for CASSLLSEAFF.

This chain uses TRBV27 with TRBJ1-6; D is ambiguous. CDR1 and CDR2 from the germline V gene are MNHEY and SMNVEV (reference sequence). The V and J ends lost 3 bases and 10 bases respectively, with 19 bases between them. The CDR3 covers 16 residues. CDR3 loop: CASSLSWREGGSPLHF. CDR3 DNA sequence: TGTGCCAGCAGTTTGTCTTGGCGGGAGGGTGGATCACCCCTCCACTTT.

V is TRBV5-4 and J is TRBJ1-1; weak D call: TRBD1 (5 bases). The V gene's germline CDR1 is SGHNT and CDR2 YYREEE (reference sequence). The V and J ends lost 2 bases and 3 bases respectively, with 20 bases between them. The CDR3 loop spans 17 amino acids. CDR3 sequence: CASSLGDVAGRDTEAFF. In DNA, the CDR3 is TGTGCCAGCAGCTTAGGGGATGTGGCAGGGAGGGACACTGAAGCTTTCTTT.

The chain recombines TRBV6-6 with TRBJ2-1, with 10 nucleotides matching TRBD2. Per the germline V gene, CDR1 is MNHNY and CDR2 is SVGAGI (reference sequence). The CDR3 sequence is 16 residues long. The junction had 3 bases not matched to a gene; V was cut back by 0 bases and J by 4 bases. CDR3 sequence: CASSYSTTSGYNEQFF. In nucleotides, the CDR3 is TGTGCCAGCAGTTACTCGACGACTAGCGGGTACAATGAGCAGTTCTTC.

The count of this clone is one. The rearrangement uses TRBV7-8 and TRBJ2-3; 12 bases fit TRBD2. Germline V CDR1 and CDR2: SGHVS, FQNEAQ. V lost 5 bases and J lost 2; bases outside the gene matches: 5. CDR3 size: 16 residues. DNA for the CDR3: TGTGCCAGCAGCCCATGGACTAGCGGGGTCACAGATACGCAGTATTTT. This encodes CASSPWTSGVTDTQYF. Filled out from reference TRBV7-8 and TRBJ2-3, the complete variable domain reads GAGVSQSPRYKVAKRGQDVALRCDPISGHVSLFWYQQALGQGPEFLTYFQNEAQLDKSGLPSDRFFAERPEGSVSTLKIQRTQQEDSAVYLCASSPWTSGVTDTQYFGPGTRLTVL.

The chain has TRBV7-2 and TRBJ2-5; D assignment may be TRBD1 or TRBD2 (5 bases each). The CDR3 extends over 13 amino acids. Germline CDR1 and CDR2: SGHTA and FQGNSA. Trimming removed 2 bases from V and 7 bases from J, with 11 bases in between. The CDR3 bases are TGTGCCAGCAGCTTACTGAGGGGTGCGACCCAGTACTTC. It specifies CASSLLRGATQYF. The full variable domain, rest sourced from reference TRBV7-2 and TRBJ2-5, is GAGVSQSPSNKVTEKGKDVELRCDPISGHTALYWYRQSLGQGLEFLIYFQGNSAPDKSGLPSDRFSAERTGGSVSTLTIQRTQQEDSAVYLCASSLLRGATQYFGPGTRLLVL.

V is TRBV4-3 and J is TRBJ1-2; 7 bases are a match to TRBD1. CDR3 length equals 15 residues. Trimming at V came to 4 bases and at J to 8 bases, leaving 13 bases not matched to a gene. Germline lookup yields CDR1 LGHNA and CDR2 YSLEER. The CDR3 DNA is TGCGCCAGCAGCCTTTATGGTAGGGGGCATGGAGGCTACACCTTC. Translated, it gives CASSLYGRGHGGYTF.

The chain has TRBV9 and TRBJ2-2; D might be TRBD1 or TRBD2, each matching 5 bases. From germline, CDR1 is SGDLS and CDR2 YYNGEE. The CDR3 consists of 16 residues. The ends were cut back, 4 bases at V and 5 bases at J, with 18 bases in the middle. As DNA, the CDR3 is TGTGCCAGCAGCCCCCCGGGACGGGGAAGAACCGGGGAGCTGTTTTTT. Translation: CASSPPGRGRTGELFF.

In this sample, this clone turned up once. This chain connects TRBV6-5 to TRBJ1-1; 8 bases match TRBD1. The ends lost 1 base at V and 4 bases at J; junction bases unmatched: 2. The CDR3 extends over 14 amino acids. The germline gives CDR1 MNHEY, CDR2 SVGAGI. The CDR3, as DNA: TGTGCCAGCAGTTACTTTACAGGGGGCACTGAAGCTTTCTTT. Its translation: CASSYFTGGTEAFF.

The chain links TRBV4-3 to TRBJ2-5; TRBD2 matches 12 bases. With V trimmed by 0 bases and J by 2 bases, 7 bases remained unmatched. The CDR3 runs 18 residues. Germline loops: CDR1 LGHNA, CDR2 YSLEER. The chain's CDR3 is CASSQDLSLAGGQETQYF. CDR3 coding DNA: TGCGCCAGCAGCCAAGATCTTAGCCTAGCGGGGGGGCAAGAGACCCAGTACTTC.

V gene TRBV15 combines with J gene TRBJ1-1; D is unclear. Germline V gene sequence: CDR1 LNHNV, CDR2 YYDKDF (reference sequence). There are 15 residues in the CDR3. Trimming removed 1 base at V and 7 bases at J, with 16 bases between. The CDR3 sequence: CATSRGGLPEGEAFF. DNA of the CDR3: TGTGCCACCAGCAGAGGCGGACTCCCGGAAGGTGAAGCTTTCTTT.

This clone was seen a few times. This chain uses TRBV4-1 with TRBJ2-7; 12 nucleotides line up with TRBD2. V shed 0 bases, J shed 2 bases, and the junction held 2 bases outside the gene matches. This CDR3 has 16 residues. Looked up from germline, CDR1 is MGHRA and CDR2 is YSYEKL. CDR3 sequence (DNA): TGCGCCAGCAGCCAAGAGGCTAGCGGGGGGGCCTACGAGCAGTACTTC. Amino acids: CASSQEASGGAYEQYF.

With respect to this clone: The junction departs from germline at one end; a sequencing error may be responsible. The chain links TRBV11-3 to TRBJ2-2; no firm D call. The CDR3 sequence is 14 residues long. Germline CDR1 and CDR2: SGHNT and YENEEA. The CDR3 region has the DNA TGTGCCAGCAGTTTAGGGTATGGGCCCGGGGAGCTGTTTTTT. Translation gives CASSLGYGPGELFF.

For the CDR3, the DNA is TGTGCCAGCCCACTTGGACAGGGGGCCCGAACTGAAGCTTTCTTT. Encoded protein: CASPLGQGARTEAFF. The genes are TRBV25-1 and TRBJ1-1, with 11 positions matching TRBD1. CDR3 size: 15 residues. The trim removed 8 bases at V and 5 bases at J, leaving 10 bases unmatched. Germline CDR1 is MGHDK and CDR2 is SYGVNS.

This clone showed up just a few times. This CDR3 reads CASSQGQGRDTEAFF. In DNA form, the CDR3 reads TGCGCCAGCAGCCAAGGACAGGGGAGAGACACTGAAGCTTTCTTT. The J gene is TRBJ1-1, the V gene TRBV4-1, with 8 nucleotides matching TRBD1. V gave up 1 base and J gave up 3 bases; unmatched junction bases: 4. This CDR3 has 15 residues. Germline V gene data show CDR1 as MGHRA and CDR2 as YSYEKL.

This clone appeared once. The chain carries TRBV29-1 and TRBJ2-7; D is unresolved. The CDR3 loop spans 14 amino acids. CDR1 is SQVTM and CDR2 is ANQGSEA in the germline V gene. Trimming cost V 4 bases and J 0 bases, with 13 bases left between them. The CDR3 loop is CSVVGSRSSYEQYF. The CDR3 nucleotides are TGCAGCGTTGTAGGTAGCCGAAGCTCCTACGAGCAGTACTTC.

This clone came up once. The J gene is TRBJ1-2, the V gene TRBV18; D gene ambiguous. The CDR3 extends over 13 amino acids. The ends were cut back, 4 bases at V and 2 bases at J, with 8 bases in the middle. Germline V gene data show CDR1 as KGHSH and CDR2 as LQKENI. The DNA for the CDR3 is TGTGCCAGCTCACGGGATACCAACTATGGCTACACCTTC. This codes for CASSRDTNYGYTF.

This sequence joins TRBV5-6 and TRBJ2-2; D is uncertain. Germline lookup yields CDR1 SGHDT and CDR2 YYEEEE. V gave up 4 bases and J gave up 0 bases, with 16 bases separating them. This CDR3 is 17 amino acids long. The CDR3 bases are TGTGCCAGCAGCAGCATTTACCTCGACTCGAACACCGGGGAGCTGTTTTTT. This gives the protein CASSSIYLDSNTGELFF. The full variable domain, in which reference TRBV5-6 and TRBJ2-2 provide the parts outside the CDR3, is DAGVTQSPTHLIKTRGQQVTLRCSPKSGHDTVSWYQQALGQGPQFIFQYYEEEERQRGNFPDRFSGHQFPNYSSELNVNALLLGDSALYLCASSSIYLDSNTGELFFGEGSRLTVL.

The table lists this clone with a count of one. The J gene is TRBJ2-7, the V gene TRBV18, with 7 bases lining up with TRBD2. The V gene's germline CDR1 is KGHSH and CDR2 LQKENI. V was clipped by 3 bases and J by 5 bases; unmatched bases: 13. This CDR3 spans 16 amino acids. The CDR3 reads CASSPRVGGLSHEQYF. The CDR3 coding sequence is TGTGCCAGCTCACCTCGGGTCGGGGGACTATCCCACGAGCAGTACTTC.